The 32 T cell receptor beta chains presented below share a single source sample, sequenced in a study of breast tumors, draining lymph nodes, adjacent tissues (dated by TCRdb to 2016 to 2017). The method behind the library was multiplex PCR. This sample was sequenced with an Illumina HiSeq 2000. TCRdb reprocessed the public reads (quality trimming at Q25 with fastp, clone calling with MiXCR) and kept in-frame beta chains. Each CDR3 protein appears once, grouped with its most common genes and DNA. Present in this sample are about 180,000 distinct CDR3 sequences, 25% to 40% of which were seen just once. The ten top clones hold 3.5% to 4.5% of the sample. Lymph node samples came from the axillary draining lymph nodes of breast cancer patients. Sequencing was performed on axillary lymph node tissue. These receptors all come from a female donor with breast cancer. Some clones in this sample may be carry-over from other donors' samples.

In this sample, this clonotype turned up many times. The chain recombines TRBV6-5 with TRBJ2-1, with D possibly TRBD2 on 6 matching bases. This CDR3 is 13 amino acids long. The V gene lost 6 bases and the J gene lost 15 bases, with 21 bases spanning the gap. The germline gives CDR1 MNHEY, CDR2 SVGAGI. CDR3 in amino acids: CASRPRTPWGVFF. CDR3 DNA sequence: TGTGCCAGCAGGCCTAGAACTCCTTGGGGGGTGTTCTTC.

The table lists this clonotype with many counts. This sequence joins TRBV5-8 and TRBJ2-1; D gene ambiguous. The ends were cut back, 1 base at V and 9 bases at J, with 5 bases in the middle. Germline V CDR1 and CDR2: SGHTS, YDEGEE. The CDR3 contains 11 residues. Here the CDR3 DNA reads TGTGCCAGCAGCTTGCTCGGTGAGCAGTTCTTC. Amino acids: CASSLLGEQFF. The full variable domain, completed using reference TRBV5-8 and TRBJ2-1, is EAGVTQSPTHLIKTRGQQATLRCSPISGHTSVYWYQQALGLGLQFLLWYDEGEERNRGNFPPRFSGRQFPNYSSELNVNALELEDSALYLCASSLLGEQFFGPGTRLTVL.

The V and J genes are TRBV6-2 or TRBV6-3 and TRBJ2-3; D tentatively fits TRBD1 or TRBD2 (7 bases each). Germline assignment: CDR1 MNHEY and CDR2 SVGEGT. V dropped 5 bases and J dropped 1 base, with 13 bases sitting between them. The CDR3 is made up of 15 amino acids. CDR3 coding DNA: TGTGCCAGCAGTCCGACAGGGAGGGGCACAGATACGCAGTATTTT. This codes for CASSPTGRGTDTQYF.

DNA of the CDR3: TGTGCCAGCAGCTTAGCGTCGGTGGGCACCGGGGTGAAAGAGACCCAGTACTTC. Its translation: CASSLASVGTGVKETQYF. This chain uses TRBV11-3 with TRBJ2-5; a weak D match, TRBD2 (5 bases). The V gene lost 1 base and the J gene lost 3 bases, with 21 bases spanning the gap. Germline assignment: CDR1 SGHNT and CDR2 YENEEA. This CDR3 spans 18 amino acids.

V is TRBV9 and J is TRBJ1-4; D unclear. There are 17 residues in the CDR3. Germline CDR1 SGDLS, CDR2 YYNGEE. V gave up 0 bases and J gave up 2 bases, with 14 bases separating them. CDR3 region: CASSVGIAGATNEKLFF. The CDR3 nucleotides read TGTGCCAGCAGCGTAGGAATAGCGGGAGCCACTAATGAAAAACTGTTTTTT.

This sequence joins TRBV3-1 and TRBJ2-3; D may match TRBD1 or TRBD2 (5 bases each). V gave up 3 bases and J gave up 7 bases, with 26 bases separating them. The CDR3 is 18 amino acids. Germline loops: CDR1 LGHDT, CDR2 YNNKEL (reference sequence). DNA of the CDR3: TGTGCCAGCAGCCACGGGACGTTGGCCACACAAGAGAAGAATACGCAGTATTTT. Protein sequence: CASSHGTLATQEKNTQYF.

This clonotype has only a few counts. A read error may be the cause here, since a much bigger clone is one base away. This chain links TRBV20-1 with TRBJ2-1; D is perhaps TRBD2 (6 bases). Germline V CDR1 and CDR2: DFQATT, SNEGSKA (reference sequence). The CDR3 totals 14 residues. The CDR3 region is CSARVASVYTEQFF. Written as DNA, the CDR3 is TGCAGTGCTAGAGTGGCTAGCGTCTACACTGAGCAGTTCTTC.

This clonotype occurred many times. V and J are TRBV18 and TRBJ1-5, with a possible D match to TRBD1 (5 bases). This CDR3 is 17 amino acids long. V lost 3 bases and J lost 1, with 16 bases in between. The germline V gene encodes CDR1 KGHSH and CDR2 LQKENI. CDR3 residues: CASSPAGITGSNQPQHF. DNA of the CDR3: TGTGCCAGCTCACCGGCAGGGATTACGGGAAGCAATCAGCCCCAGCATTTT.

About this clonotype itself: An end of the junction does not agree with germline; a read error may underlie this. The CDR3 loop reads CASSKQGF. CDR3 DNA sequence: TGTGCCAGTAGTAAACAGGGTTTT. The chain is built from TRBV19 and TRBJ1-5, with D possibly matching TRBD1 (6 bases). The CDR3 length is 8 residues. CDR1 and CDR2 from the germline V gene are LNHDA and SQIVND (reference sequence).

This clonotype showed up many times. V usage is TRBV10-3 and J usage is TRBJ2-3; no firm D call. The CDR3 is 13 residues long. V lost 3 bases to trimming and J lost 1 base, with 5 bases between them. CDR1 and CDR2 (germline): ENHRY, SYGVKD. In DNA, the CDR3 is TGTGCCATCAGTGATCGAGGCACAGATACGCAGTATTTT. Its protein is CAISDRGTDTQYF.

A note on this clonotype: A much larger clone sits a single nucleotide away, making a read error possible. Because it lacks the conserved phenylalanine or tryptophan at the end, this CDR3 is likely a read error. The rearrangement links TRBV18 to TRBJ2-7, with no clear D. Germline V CDR1 and CDR2: KGHSH, LQKENI. Trimming removed 0 bases from V and 2 bases from J, with 11 bases in between. This CDR3 contains 15 residues. This CDR3 reads CASSPPVKVAYEQYS. The DNA of the CDR3 is TGTGCCAGCTCACCACCGGTCAAAGTTGCCTACGAGCAGTACTCC.

The chain carries TRBV27 and TRBJ1-2; the D gene is possibly TRBD1 (6 bases). This CDR3 has 14 residues. V was pared by 3 bases and J by 6 bases, with 14 bases between. Looked up from germline, CDR1 is MNHEY and CDR2 is SMNVEV (reference sequence). Here the CDR3 DNA reads TGTGCCAGCAGTTTTTCCAGGGGTGGCGATGGCTACACCTTC. Translation: CASSFSRGGDGYTF.

This clonotype was observed many times. The genes are TRBV5-6 and TRBJ2-7; a weak D match, TRBD2 (6 bases). This CDR3 region has 17 residues. The germline V and J ends were trimmed by 5 bases and 5 bases, with 26 bases remaining between them. Germline V CDR1 and CDR2: SGHDT, YYEEEE. DNA for the CDR3: TGTGCCAGCAGTTACCTCGGACTGTCGAGCGGGTTAGACGAGCAGTACTTC. Its translation is CASSYLGLSSGLDEQYF.

This clonotype showed up many times. This CDR3 is CASRDRGSDEQFF. In nucleotides, the CDR3 is TGTGCCAGCCGAGACAGGGGTAGTGATGAGCAGTTCTTC. The rearrangement joins TRBV9 to TRBJ2-1; 8 bases are a match to TRBD1. V lost 7 bases, J lost 8 bases, and 8 bases stayed unmatched. The CDR3 consists of 13 residues. The germline gives CDR1 SGDLS, CDR2 YYNGEE.

Ten or more counts support this clonotype. CDR3 sequence: CASSLQGFASYNEQFF. CDR3 bases: TGTGCCAGCAGCCTACAGGGTTTTGCCTCCTACAATGAGCAGTTCTTC. The V call is TRBV7-2, the J call TRBJ2-1; perhaps TRBD1 as D (6 bases). The CDR3 is 16 residues long. Trimming pared 5 bases from V and 0 bases from J, leaving 14 bases between. Germline V lookup: CDR1 SGHTA, CDR2 FQGNSA.

This clonotype was seen at least ten times. The chain links TRBV6-2 or TRBV6-3 to TRBJ2-3; no clear D gene. Trimming removed 2 bases at V and 0 bases at J, with 12 bases between. The germline gives CDR1 MNHEY, CDR2 SVGEGT. The CDR3 is 16 residues long. CDR3 amino acids: CASSYLRGRSTDTQYF. The CDR3 DNA reads as TGTGCCAGCAGTTACCTCCGAGGCAGAAGCACAGATACGCAGTATTTT.

The rearrangement links TRBV3-1 to TRBJ2-7; TRBD1 matches 10 bases. With 4 bases clipped from V and 0 bases from J, the junction kept 3 bases outside the gene matches. Per the germline V gene, CDR1 is LGHDT and CDR2 is YNNKEL (reference sequence). The CDR3 runs 15 residues. The CDR3 sequence is CASSLRQGASYEQYF. Here the CDR3 DNA reads TGTGCCAGCAGCCTTAGACAGGGGGCCTCCTACGAGCAGTACTTC.

This clonotype was detected once. The V call is TRBV12-3 or TRBV12-4, the J call TRBJ2-6; either TRBD1 or TRBD2 may supply D (6 bases each). V was clipped by 1 base and J by 3 bases, with 13 bases between them. The CDR3 has 17 amino acids. CDR3 bases: TGTGCCAGCAGTTTAGAGGGGGGTTTCGATGGGGCCAACGTCCTGACTTTC. Translating gives CASSLEGGFDGANVLTF.

The rearrangement links TRBV28 to TRBJ2-1; D may be TRBD1 or TRBD2 (5 bases each). In germline, CDR1 is MDHEN, CDR2 SYDVKM. The CDR3 is made up of 15 amino acids. V was trimmed by 8 bases and J by 6 bases, leaving 20 bases between them. The CDR3 is CASRDPMTLSNEQFF. Here the CDR3 DNA reads TGTGCCAGCCGGGACCCAATGACTCTCTCCAATGAGCAGTTCTTC.

The chain recombines TRBV27 with TRBJ1-4; a weak D match, TRBD1 (6 bases). V lost 6 bases to trimming and J lost 8 bases, with 10 bases between them. This CDR3 region has 12 residues. CDR1 and CDR2 (germline): MNHEY, SMNVEV (reference sequence). CDR3 bases: TGTGCCAGCAGGGGCGACAGGGAAAAACTGTTTTTT. It codes for CASRGDREKLFF.

The chain links TRBV11-3 to TRBJ2-1; no firm D call. V dropped 4 bases and J dropped 8 bases, with 24 bases sitting between them. From germline, CDR1 is SGHNT and CDR2 YENEEA. CDR3 length: 17 residues. The CDR3 region is CASSSSGDTDPLDEQFF. The DNA of the CDR3 is TGTGCCAGCAGCTCCTCCGGTGACACGGACCCCCTCGATGAGCAGTTCTTC.

This clonotype has a count of ten or more. V gene TRBV12-5 combines with J gene TRBJ2-7; TRBD1 matches 10 bases. Trimming took 3 bases from V and 3 from J; bases not matched to a gene: 2. Germline CDR1 and CDR2: LGHNT and FRNRAP. The CDR3 extends over 14 amino acids. The CDR3 DNA reads as TGTGCTAGTGGTTTTGGGACAGGGGACTACGAGCAGTACTTC. Protein: CASGFGTGDYEQYF.

This clonotype was counted many times. One end of the junction varies from germline; a read error may be responsible. The genes are TRBV2 and TRBJ2-7; 10 positions agree with TRBD2. Germline loops: CDR1 SNHLY, CDR2 FYNNEI. The CDR3 is made up of 15 amino acids. CDR3 loop: CAGSPRTSGHYEQYF. Written as DNA, the CDR3 is TGTGCCGGCAGCCCCAGGACTAGCGGACACTACGAGCAGTACTTC.

This clonotype was observed at least ten times. This chain links TRBV19 with TRBJ1-2; no clear D gene. There are 12 residues in the CDR3. Germline loops: CDR1 LNHDA, CDR2 SQIVND (reference sequence). Trimming took off 8 bases at V and 4 bases at J, with 11 bases between the two ends. The CDR3 reads CASRVVPYGYTF. DNA of the CDR3: TGTGCCAGTCGGGTAGTCCCCTATGGCTACACCTTC. The entire variable domain, with the rest obtained from reference TRBV19 and TRBJ1-2, is as follows: DGGITQSPKYLFRKEGQNVTLSCEQNLNHDAMYWYRQDPGQGLRLIYYSQIVNDFQKGDIAEGYSVSREKKESFPLTVTSAQKNPTAFYLCASRVVPYGYTFGSGTRLTVV.

This sequence joins TRBV20-1 and TRBJ1-5; D uncertain. In germline, CDR1 is DFQATT, CDR2 SNEGSKA (reference sequence). Trimming took 6 bases from V and 4 from J, leaving 16 bases between them. CDR3 length: 14 amino acids. The chain's CDR3 is CSASSYSRNQPQHF. The CDR3 DNA reads TGCAGTGCCAGCAGTTACTCGAGGAATCAGCCCCAGCATTTT.

The table lists this clonotype with many counts. The V call is TRBV12-3 or TRBV12-4, the J call TRBJ1-5, with D possibly matching TRBD1 (5 bases). Between the trimmed V and J ends, which lost 1 base and 4 bases, there was a span of 11 bases. The CDR3 runs to 15 residues. This CDR3 reads CASSLGGGKNQPQHF. For the CDR3, the DNA is TGTGCCAGCAGTTTAGGCGGGGGGAAGAATCAGCCCCAGCATTTT.

The rearrangement links TRBV27 to TRBJ1-2, with TRBD1 identical over 7 bases. Germline CDR1 MNHEY, CDR2 SMNVEV (reference sequence). After removal of 5 bases from V and 7 bases from J, the junction contained 13 bases not matched to a gene. CDR3 length equals 15 residues. The CDR3 DNA follows: TGTGCCAGCAGTAGACAGGGTGTACGAAGTGGTGGCTACACCTTC. Encoded protein: CASSRQGVRSGGYTF.

This clonotype was detected many times. V gene TRBV11-3 combines with J gene TRBJ2-7; D tentatively fits TRBD1 or TRBD2 (5 bases each). CDR3 length equals 16 residues. Germline CDR1 and CDR2: SGHNT and YENEEA. V was trimmed by 3 bases and J by 8 bases, leaving 23 bases between them. CDR3: CASSLGFGGTPVQQYF. In DNA, the CDR3 is TGTGCCAGCAGCTTGGGGTTTGGGGGAACTCCTGTTCAGCAGTACTTC.

This chain links TRBV20-1 with TRBJ2-1; D tentatively reads TRBD1 or TRBD2 (5 bases each). From germline, CDR1 is DFQATT and CDR2 SNEGSKA (reference sequence). V dropped 5 bases and J dropped 4 bases, with 15 bases sitting between them. This CDR3 has 14 residues. The CDR3 DNA reads TGCAGTGCTGAGGTCCGGGACCTATACAATGAGCAGTTCTTC. Amino acid sequence: CSAEVRDLYNEQFF.

The CDR3 region is CATSDHTGETQYF. CDR3 in DNA: TGTGCCACCAGTGATCATACAGGAGAGACCCAGTACTTC. The rearrangement uses TRBV24-1 and TRBJ2-5, with TRBD1 as a possible D gene (5 bases). V was trimmed by 3 bases and J by 4 bases, leaving 8 bases between them. Germline CDR1 and CDR2: KGHDR and SFDVKD. The CDR3 is 13 residues long.

The chain recombines TRBV7-2 with TRBJ2-2, with TRBD2 identical over 11 bases. V dropped 6 bases and J dropped 6; count of bases not matched to a gene: 3. The CDR3 contains 14 residues. CDR1 SGHTA and CDR2 FQGNSA come from the germline V gene. The CDR3, as DNA: TGTGCCAGCAGAGTAGCGGGGGGGCCCGGGGAGCTGTTTTTT. Its protein is CASRVAGGPGELFF.

At least ten counts were recorded for this clonotype. The chain links TRBV7-3 to TRBJ1-3, with unresolved D. The V end was cut by 4 bases, the J end by 4 bases, with 8 bases between. Germline-derived CDR1 and CDR2 are SGHTA and FQGTGA. The CDR3 has 13 residues. CDR3 sequence (DNA): TGTGCCAGCAGCTCCCTGGGAGGAAACACCATATATTTT. Protein sequence: CASSSLGGNTIYF.